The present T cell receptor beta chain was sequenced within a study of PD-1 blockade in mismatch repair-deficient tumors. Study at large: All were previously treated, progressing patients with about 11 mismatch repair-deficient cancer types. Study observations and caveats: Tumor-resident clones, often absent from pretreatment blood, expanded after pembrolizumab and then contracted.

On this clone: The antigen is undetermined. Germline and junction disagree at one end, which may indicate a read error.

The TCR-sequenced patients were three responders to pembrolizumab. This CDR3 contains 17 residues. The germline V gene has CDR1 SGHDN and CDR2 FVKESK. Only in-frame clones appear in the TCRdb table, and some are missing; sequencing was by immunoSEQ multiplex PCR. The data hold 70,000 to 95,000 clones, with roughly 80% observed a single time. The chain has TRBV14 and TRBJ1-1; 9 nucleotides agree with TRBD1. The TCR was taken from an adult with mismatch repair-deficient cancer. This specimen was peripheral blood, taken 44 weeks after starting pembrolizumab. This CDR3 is CASSQELIGTGNSEAFF. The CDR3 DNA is TGTGCCAGCAGCCAAGAGCTAATTGGGACAGGGAACTCTGAAGCTTTCTTT.